The 2 T cell receptor beta chains listed next were all sequenced from one sample in a study of blood T cell repertoires in COVID-19 (TCRdb year 2020). The library came from the immunoSEQ multiplex PCR assay. Imported from immuneACCESS, the table was reduced by TCRdb to in-frame sequences with V and J called. These copies leave out some clones; in studies compared against another copy, an unresolved V gene accounts for under half, and the cause of the remainder is not known. The sample table records over 150,000 clones; approximately 80% of these occur just once. Around 10% of the sample rests with the top ten. Sequenced material: peripheral blood. The source is a woman aged 60-75 years with COVID-19, enrolled during active disease.

The chain is built from TRBV7-3 and TRBJ1-1; D is ambiguous. V dropped 5 bases and J dropped 1 base, with 8 bases sitting between them. This CDR3 has 13 amino acids. Germline CDR1 and CDR2: SGHTA and FQGTGA. The CDR3 DNA follows: TGTGCCAGCAGCCTACAGCAGAACACTGAAGCTTTCTTT. As protein: CASSLQQNTEAFF.

By sample fraction, this clone is medium-sized. CDR3 coding DNA: TGTGCCAGCAGTCGGCAGGGGGGACAAGAGACCCAGTACTTC. It codes for CASSRQGGQETQYF. The chain is built from TRBV2 and TRBJ2-5; a possible D gene is TRBD1 (7 bases). The V end lost 5 bases, the J end lost 2 bases, and 12 bases lay between the germline ends. CDR3 length: 14 residues. In germline, CDR1 is SNHLY, CDR2 FYNNEI. Drawing the rest from reference TRBV2 and TRBJ2-5, the complete variable domain is EPEVTQTPSHQVTQMGQEVILRCVPISNHLYFYWYRQILGQKVEFLVSFYNNEISEKSEIFDDQFSVERPDGSNFTLKIRSTKLEDSAMYFCASSRQGGQETQYFGPGTRLLVL.